A selection of T cell receptor beta chains follows, all from one sample in a study of shared clonotypes between healthy human individuals. The protocol was immunoSEQ multiplex PCR, while the TCRdb copy is restricted to in-frame clones and leaves out a portion. Among about 980,000 clones, 76% were seen once, and the ten largest hold approximately 1.5%. Sequenced input: memory CD4+ T cells sorted from blood. All receptors come from a man between 18 and 29 years old in good health. Both conserved end residues are part of each CDR3. Fields, in order: V gene, D gene, J gene, clone size, CDR3 protein, CDR3 DNA. D genes are given only for firm matches. Size is omitted from some rows. Given values are once, few, many or a class for expanded clones.

v_gene: TRBV7-6; d_gene: NA; j_gene: TRBJ2-1; abundance: NA; CDR3aa: CASSLVGSTGHEQFF; CDR3nt: TGTGCCAGCAGCTTAGTGGGGAGTACAGGGCATGAGCAGTTCTTC
v_gene: TRBV19; d_gene: TRBD1; j_gene: TRBJ2-5; abundance: NA; CDR3aa: CASSAQGVGYQETQYF; CDR3nt: TGTGCCAGTAGTGCACAGGGGGTGGGGTACCAAGAGACCCAGTACTTC
v_gene: TRBV2; d_gene: TRBD1; j_gene: TRBJ1-2; abundance: NA; CDR3aa: CASSARGGANYGYTF; CDR3nt: TGTGCCAGCAGTGCGAGAGGGGGCGCAAACTATGGCTACACCTTC
v_gene: TRBV7-3; d_gene: NA; j_gene: TRBJ1-1; abundance: NA; CDR3aa: CASRSTGNTEAFF; CDR3nt: TGTGCCAGCAGGTCCACCGGGAACACTGAAGCTTTCTTT
v_gene: TRBV14; d_gene: NA; j_gene: TRBJ1-4; abundance: NA; CDR3aa: CASSHRPNEKLFF; CDR3nt: TGTGCCAGCAGCCACAGACCTAATGAAAAACTGTTTTTT
v_gene: TRBV7-3; d_gene: NA; j_gene: TRBJ2-2; abundance: NA; CDR3aa: CASSLSGNTGELFF; CDR3nt: TGTGCCAGCAGCTTATCGGGGAACACCGGGGAGCTGTTTTTT
v_gene: TRBV7-9; d_gene: NA; j_gene: TRBJ1-4; abundance: NA; CDR3aa: CASSARGLNEKLFF; CDR3nt: TGTGCCAGCAGCGCCCGGGGCCTTAATGAAAAACTGTTTTTT
v_gene: TRBV30; d_gene: NA; j_gene: TRBJ1-4; abundance: many; CDR3aa: CAWTPGRGGEKLFF; CDR3nt: TGTGCCTGGACACCGGGACGCGGGGGAGAAAAACTGTTTTTT
v_gene: TRBV7-8; d_gene: TRBD2; j_gene: TRBJ2-7; abundance: NA; CDR3aa: CASSLGTSGTKSSYEQYF; CDR3nt: TGTGCCAGCAGCTTGGGGACTAGCGGAACAAAAAGCTCCTACGAGCAGTACTTC
v_gene: TRBV9; d_gene: TRBD2; j_gene: TRBJ2-1; abundance: NA; CDR3aa: CASSVSSGREHEQFF; CDR3nt: TGTGCCAGCAGCGTATCCAGCGGGAGGGAACATGAGCAGTTCTTC
v_gene: TRBV6-5; d_gene: NA; j_gene: TRBJ2-3; abundance: few; CDR3aa: CASSYSGGPLDTQYF; CDR3nt: TGTGCCAGCAGTTACTCAGGCGGCCCCCTAGATACGCAGTATTTT
v_gene: TRBV5-6; d_gene: NA; j_gene: TRBJ1-6; abundance: few; CDR3aa: CASSPPSGVNSPLHF; CDR3nt: TGTGCCAGCAGCCCACCCTCAGGGGTGAATTCACCCCTCCACTTT
v_gene: TRBV5-1; d_gene: TRBD1; j_gene: TRBJ2-4; abundance: NA; CDR3aa: CASSAQGAKNIQYF; CDR3nt: TGCGCCAGCAGCGCACAGGGGGCCAAAAACATTCAGTACTTC
v_gene: TRBV6-5; d_gene: TRBD1; j_gene: TRBJ1-1; abundance: NA; CDR3aa: CASRRTGASDTEAFF; CDR3nt: TGTGCCAGCAGACGGACAGGGGCTTCGGACACTGAAGCTTTCTTT
v_gene: TRBV11-2; d_gene: NA; j_gene: TRBJ2-7; abundance: NA; CDR3aa: CASSLLGGRVGEQYF; CDR3nt: TGTGCCAGCAGCTTACTCGGGGGCAGGGTGGGCGAGCAGTACTTC
v_gene: TRBV6-4; d_gene: TRBD1; j_gene: TRBJ2-3; abundance: NA; CDR3aa: CASSPQGAQVDTQYF; CDR3nt: TGTGCCAGCAGCCCTCAGGGGGCGCAGGTAGATACGCAGTATTTT
v_gene: TRBV5-4; d_gene: NA; j_gene: TRBJ1-1; abundance: NA; CDR3aa: CASSLGGGGFSTEAFF; CDR3nt: TGTGCCAGCAGCTTGGGAGGGGGAGGGTTTAGTACTGAAGCTTTCTTT
v_gene: TRBV28; d_gene: NA; j_gene: TRBJ1-2; abundance: few; CDR3aa: CASSLSLRALWYGYTF; CDR3nt: TGTGCCAGCAGTTTATCCTTAAGGGCCTTATGGTATGGCTACACCTTC
v_gene: TRBV19; d_gene: NA; j_gene: TRBJ2-1; abundance: NA; CDR3aa: CASSIERTDYNEQFF; CDR3nt: TGTGCCAGTAGTATAGAAAGGACAGACTACAATGAGCAGTTCTTC
v_gene: TRBV2; d_gene: NA; j_gene: TRBJ1-3; abundance: NA; CDR3aa: CASSVPSSGNTIYF; CDR3nt: TGTGCCAGCAGTGTCCCGAGCTCTGGAAACACCATATATTTT
v_gene: TRBV28; d_gene: NA; j_gene: TRBJ2-7; abundance: NA; CDR3aa: CASSFRQEKQYF; CDR3nt: TGTGCCAGCAGTTTCCGACAGGAGAAGCAGTACTTC
v_gene: TRBV15; d_gene: TRBD1; j_gene: TRBJ2-5; abundance: few; CDR3aa: CATSRVSGGRGETQYF; CDR3nt: TGTGCCACCAGCAGAGTTTCAGGGGGAAGGGGGGAGACCCAGTACTTC
v_gene: TRBV5-4; d_gene: NA; j_gene: TRBJ1-1; abundance: NA; CDR3aa: CASSLGTGVNTEAFF; CDR3nt: TGTGCCAGCAGCTTGGGTACAGGAGTGAACACTGAAGCTTTCTTT
v_gene: TRBV4-1; d_gene: NA; j_gene: TRBJ1-6; abundance: NA; CDR3aa: CASSQWGTLHF; CDR3nt: TGCGCCAGCAGCCAATGGGGAACCCTCCACTTT
v_gene: TRBV29-1; d_gene: NA; j_gene: TRBJ1-6; abundance: NA; CDR3aa: CSVTTDGGNSPLHF; CDR3nt: TGCAGCGTAACCACAGACGGGGGAAATTCACCCCTCCACTTT
v_gene: TRBV7-3; d_gene: TRBD1; j_gene: TRBJ2-3; abundance: NA; CDR3aa: CASSFNSGTGSTDTQYF; CDR3nt: TGTGCCAGCAGCTTTAACAGCGGGACAGGGTCGACAGATACGCAGTATTTT
v_gene: TRBV5-6; d_gene: TRBD1; j_gene: TRBJ1-2; abundance: few; CDR3aa: CASRPWTGGWGYTF; CDR3nt: TGTGCCAGCAGACCCTGGACAGGGGGCTGGGGCTACACCTTC
v_gene: TRBV30; d_gene: NA; j_gene: TRBJ1-4; abundance: NA; CDR3aa: CAWGLGARREKLFF; CDR3nt: TGTGCCTGGGGGCTGGGGGCGCGTCGTGAAAAACTGTTTTTT
v_gene: TRBV30; d_gene: TRBD2; j_gene: TRBJ2-2; abundance: NA; CDR3aa: CAWRPALAGTGELFF; CDR3nt: TGTGCCTGGAGGCCCGCGCTAGCGGGCACCGGGGAGCTGTTTTTT
v_gene: TRBV6-1; d_gene: NA; j_gene: TRBJ1-6; abundance: few; CDR3aa: CASRRDTNSPLHF; CDR3nt: TGTGCCAGCAGGCGGGACACCAATTCACCCCTCCACTTT
v_gene: TRBV10-1; d_gene: TRBD2; j_gene: TRBJ2-2; abundance: NA; CDR3aa: CASSVLAETGELFF; CDR3nt: TGCGCCAGCAGTGTACTAGCGGAGACCGGGGAGCTGTTTTTT
v_gene: TRBV20-1; d_gene: NA; j_gene: TRBJ1-4; abundance: NA; CDR3aa: CSARNEKLFF; CDR3nt: TGCAGTGCGAGGAATGAAAAACTGTTTTTT
v_gene: TRBV6-1; d_gene: NA; j_gene: TRBJ2-2; abundance: NA; CDR3aa: CASEENLNTGELFF; CDR3nt: TGTGCCAGCGAGGAAAACCTTAACACCGGGGAGCTGTTTTTT
v_gene: TRBV5-1; d_gene: TRBD2; j_gene: TRBJ2-7; abundance: NA; CDR3aa: CASSLAVAGGSVYEQYF; CDR3nt: TGCGCCAGCAGCTTGGCCGTGGCGGGAGGATCCGTCTACGAGCAGTACTTC
v_gene: TRBV9; d_gene: TRBD1; j_gene: TRBJ1-6; abundance: NA; CDR3aa: CASNSPAGTGGGSPLHF; CDR3nt: TGTGCCAGCAACTCCCCCGCCGGGACAGGGGGCGGGTCACCCCTCCACTTT
v_gene: TRBV19; d_gene: NA; j_gene: TRBJ2-2; abundance: NA; CDR3aa: CASRGKIQATVPGELFF; CDR3nt: TGTGCCAGTAGGGGAAAAATACAGGCTACGGTTCCCGGGGAGCTGTTTTTT
v_gene: TRBV6-1; d_gene: NA; j_gene: TRBJ2-7; abundance: NA; CDR3aa: CASSESYSGTYEQYF; CDR3nt: TGTGCCAGCAGTGAAAGCTATTCGGGTACCTACGAGCAGTACTTC
v_gene: TRBV5-4; d_gene: NA; j_gene: TRBJ2-5; abundance: many; CDR3aa: CASSQPPWSQETQYF; CDR3nt: TGTGCCAGCAGTCAGCCCCCGTGGAGTCAAGAGACCCAGTACTTC
v_gene: TRBV5-1; d_gene: TRBD2; j_gene: TRBJ2-1; abundance: NA; CDR3aa: CASSVSGEPGNEQFF; CDR3nt: TGCGCCAGCAGCGTGAGCGGGGAACCTGGGAATGAGCAGTTCTTC
v_gene: TRBV10-3; d_gene: TRBD2; j_gene: TRBJ2-1; abundance: NA; CDR3aa: CAISSRLANEQFF; CDR3nt: TGTGCCATCAGTAGTAGACTAGCGAATGAGCAGTTCTTC
v_gene: TRBV28; d_gene: TRBD1; j_gene: TRBJ1-5; abundance: NA; CDR3aa: CASSLTGVYQPQHF; CDR3nt: TGTGCCAGCAGTTTGACAGGGGTGTATCAGCCCCAGCATTTT
v_gene: TRBV29-1; d_gene: NA; j_gene: TRBJ1-4; abundance: NA; CDR3aa: CSVEEGVNEKLFF; CDR3nt: TGCAGCGTTGAGGAGGGGGTAAATGAAAAACTGTTTTTT
v_gene: TRBV11-2; d_gene: TRBD1; j_gene: TRBJ1-1; abundance: NA; CDR3aa: CASSMMRGQGTEAFF; CDR3nt: TGTGCCAGCAGCATGATGAGGGGGCAGGGGACTGAAGCTTTCTTT
v_gene: TRBV28; d_gene: NA; j_gene: TRBJ2-5; abundance: NA; CDR3aa: CASSLGGALETQYF; CDR3nt: TGTGCCAGCAGTTTAGGGGGGGCCTTAGAGACCCAGTACTTC
v_gene: TRBV4-2; d_gene: TRBD2; j_gene: TRBJ2-4; abundance: NA; CDR3aa: CASSQGLAGWETKNIQYF; CDR3nt: TGTGCCAGCAGCCAAGGGCTAGCGGGTTGGGAAACCAAAAACATTCAGTACTTC
v_gene: TRBV6-5; d_gene: TRBD1; j_gene: TRBJ2-7; abundance: NA; CDR3aa: CASRFSGTGSYEQYF; CDR3nt: TGTGCCAGCAGGTTTTCCGGGACAGGTTCCTACGAGCAGTACTTC
v_gene: TRBV18; d_gene: NA; j_gene: TRBJ2-1; abundance: NA; CDR3aa: CASSPPQTLSYNEQFF; CDR3nt: TGTGCCAGCTCACCACCGCAGACCCTCTCCTACAATGAGCAGTTCTTC
v_gene: TRBV27; d_gene: NA; j_gene: TRBJ2-1; abundance: NA; CDR3aa: CASSYFGEQFF; CDR3nt: TGTGCCAGCAGTTATTTCGGGGAGCAGTTCTTC
v_gene: TRBV5-4; d_gene: NA; j_gene: TRBJ1-2; abundance: NA; CDR3aa: CASSLGMTETTGGYTF; CDR3nt: TGTGCCAGCAGCTTGGGAATGACGGAGACCACAGGGGGCTACACCTTC
v_gene: TRBV5-1; d_gene: NA; j_gene: TRBJ2-3; abundance: few; CDR3aa: CASSRDTDTQYF; CDR3nt: TGCGCCAGCAGCCGGGACACAGATACGCAGTATTTT
v_gene: TRBV5-1; d_gene: TRBD1; j_gene: TRBJ1-2; abundance: NA; CDR3aa: CASSAGTGGNYGYTF; CDR3nt: TGCGCCAGCAGCGCCGGGACAGGGGGCAACTATGGCTACACCTTC
v_gene: TRBV5-8; d_gene: NA; j_gene: TRBJ2-5; abundance: NA; CDR3aa: CASSLGQGKETQYF; CDR3nt: TGTGCCAGCAGCTTGGGTCAGGGAAAGGAGACCCAGTACTTC
v_gene: TRBV15; d_gene: NA; j_gene: TRBJ2-7; abundance: NA; CDR3aa: CATSRDTGARQYF; CDR3nt: TGTGCCACCAGCAGAGACACCGGGGCGAGACAGTACTTC
v_gene: TRBV11-2; d_gene: NA; j_gene: TRBJ1-1; abundance: NA; CDR3aa: CASTQQVNTEAFF; CDR3nt: TGTGCCAGCACCCAACAGGTGAACACTGAAGCTTTCTTT
v_gene: TRBV7-8; d_gene: NA; j_gene: TRBJ2-2; abundance: once; CDR3aa: CASSLAHTGELFF; CDR3nt: TGTGCCAGCAGCTTAGCGCACACCGGGGAGCTGTTTTTT
v_gene: TRBV6-1; d_gene: NA; j_gene: TRBJ1-2; abundance: NA; CDR3aa: CASSEYRQQNYGYTF; CDR3nt: TGTGCCAGCAGTGAATATCGACAGCAAAACTATGGCTACACCTTC